A single sample gave rise to the 25 T cell receptor beta chains below, sequenced in a study of blood T cell repertoires in COVID-19. Measured with immunoSEQ multiplex PCR; TCRdb has only the in-frame clones, and not every one. The sample records 65,000 or so clones, around 90% being singletons. Sequences were obtained from peripheral blood. These receptors originate from a man aged 55 to 69 with acute or convalescent COVID-19.

This clone was seen a single time. The V call is TRBV24-1, the J call TRBJ2-5; weak D call: TRBD2 (6 bases). The germline CDR1 and CDR2 sequences are KGHDR and SFDVKD. The CDR3 consists of 13 residues. Trimming took 7 bases from V and 4 from J, leaving 12 bases between them. The CDR3 loop reads CATSRRGTETQYF. In DNA form, the CDR3 reads TGTGCCACCAGCCGACGGGGGACAGAGACCCAGTACTTC.

The CDR3 DNA reads as TGCGCCAGCAGCTTGGACCCTTTCGACAGGGGGTACGAGCAGTACTTC. As protein: CASSLDPFDRGYEQYF. This sequence joins TRBV5-1 and TRBJ2-7; 9 nucleotides line up with TRBD1. The CDR3 is 16 amino acids. The germline V gene has CDR1 SGHRS and CDR2 YFSETQ. The ends lost 0 bases at V and 4 bases at J; junction bases unmatched: 8.

The chain links TRBV7-9 to TRBJ2-7; D gene unclear. Trimming shortened V by 0 bases and J by 7 bases, and 10 bases separated the two germline ends. CDR1 and CDR2 (germline): SEHNR, FQNEAQ (reference sequence). The CDR3 is made up of 13 amino acids. CDR3 sequence (DNA): TGTGCCAGCAGCTTAGCGCCAACGACAGAGCAGTACTTC. It specifies CASSLAPTTEQYF.

The chain carries TRBV30 and TRBJ1-1, with TRBD1 matching over 9 bases. The CDR3 runs 14 residues. V lost 1 base, J lost 1 base, and 1 base stayed unmatched. Germline CDR1 is GTSNPN and CDR2 is SVGIG (reference sequence). The CDR3 bases are TGTGCCTGGAGTGCGGGACAGGGGAACACTGAAGCTTTCTTT. Its translation: CAWSAGQGNTEAFF.

This sequence joins TRBV6-5 and TRBJ1-5; 9 nucleotides agree with TRBD1. The germline gives CDR1 MNHEY, CDR2 SVGAGI. J was trimmed by 5 bases and V by 6 bases; bases with no gene match: 8. The length of the CDR3 is 15 residues. The CDR3 DNA is TGTGCCAGCAGGAACCCGGGACAGGGATATCAGCCCCAGCATTTT. Translated: CASRNPGQGYQPQHF.

The chain joins TRBV5-4 to TRBJ1-1; 7 bases are a match to TRBD1. Germline V gene lookup returns CDR1 SGHNT and CDR2 YYREEE (reference sequence). J gave up 7 bases and V 4 bases, and 7 bases lay outside the gene matches. The CDR3 consists of 13 residues. CDR3 nucleotides: TGTGCCAGCAGCCCAGGGACAGAATATGAAGCTTTCTTT. Translating it yields CASSPGTEYEAFF.

The rearrangement uses TRBV7-2 and TRBJ1-1; the D is unclear. V lost 1 base and J 4 bases, leaving 7 bases between the germline ends. This CDR3 has 13 amino acids. The V gene's germline CDR1 is SGHTA and CDR2 FQGNSA. CDR3 sequence: CASSLVPGTEAFF. As DNA, the CDR3 is TGTGCCAGCAGCTTAGTCCCGGGCACTGAAGCTTTCTTT.

J is TRBJ1-1 and V is TRBV14; TRBD1 matches at 9 bases. V was pared by 4 bases and J by 4 bases, with 4 bases of the junction left unmatched. From germline, CDR1 is SGHDN and CDR2 FVKESK. The CDR3 sequence is 14 residues long. CDR3 sequence (DNA): TGTGCCAGCAGCCGTGGGACAGGGAGCACTGAAGCTTTCTTT. Protein sequence: CASSRGTGSTEAFF.

The chain combines TRBV27 with TRBJ1-6, with 7 positions matching TRBD1. Germline CDR1 reads MNHEY; CDR2 reads SMNVEV (reference sequence). Losses at the gene ends were 0 bases for V and 7 bases for J; bases not matched to a gene: 3. This CDR3 contains 15 residues. Here the CDR3 reads CASSLSDRENSPLHF. As DNA, the CDR3 is TGTGCCAGCAGTTTATCAGACAGGGAAAATTCACCCCTCCACTTT.

The J gene is TRBJ2-3, the V gene TRBV18; weak D call: TRBD2 (5 bases). V shed 6 bases and J shed 2 bases, with 12 bases lying between them. This CDR3 region has 14 residues. Looked up from germline, CDR1 is KGHSH and CDR2 is LQKENI. The CDR3: CASSDGSYTDTQYF. The DNA for the CDR3 is TGTGCCAGCTCCGATGGGAGCTACACAGATACGCAGTATTTT.

V is TRBV27 and J is TRBJ1-5; 9 bases match TRBD1. This CDR3 is 18 amino acids long. J was trimmed by 2 bases and V by 4 bases; bases with no gene match: 12. Germline V lookup: CDR1 MNHEY, CDR2 SMNVEV (reference sequence). This chain's CDR3 is CASSSSGTGPPRNQPQHF. The CDR3 DNA sequence: TGTGCCAGCAGTTCATCCGGGACAGGGCCTCCCCGCAATCAGCCCCAGCATTTT.

The chain links TRBV5-5 to TRBJ1-4; 7 bases map to TRBD1. CDR3 size: 16 residues. Trimming cost V 6 bases and J 8 bases; bases outside gene matches: 16. The V gene's germline CDR1 is SGHKS and CDR2 YYEKEE (reference sequence). The CDR3 nucleotides are TGTGCCAGCACTTCCGGGACAGCGGGTGTTCGCGAAAAACTGTTTTTT. Protein: CASTSGTAGVREKLFF.

This clone has just one count. The rearrangement links TRBV18 to TRBJ1-4; D ambiguous. The length of the CDR3 is 13 residues. The germline gives CDR1 KGHSH, CDR2 LQKENI. V dropped 6 bases and J dropped 8 bases, with 13 bases sitting between them. This chain's CDR3 is CASSLNFREKLFF. CDR3 DNA sequence: TGTGCCAGCTCCCTTAATTTCCGGGAAAAACTGTTTTTT.

The chain has TRBV24-1 and TRBJ2-1; 8 nucleotides align to TRBD2. The J segment lost 5 bases and the V segment lost 5 bases, leaving 7 bases of the junction unmatched. CDR1 is KGHDR and CDR2 is SFDVKD in the germline V gene. CDR3 length: 15 amino acids. CDR3 in DNA: TGTGCCACCAGTGGAGGCGGGGGGCCCCACAATGAGCAGTTCTTC. It translates to CATSGGGGPHNEQFF.

The count of this clone is one. This sequence joins TRBV6-1 and TRBJ1-2; 7 bases fit TRBD1. CDR3 length: 13 residues. After removal of 0 bases from V and 7 bases from J, the junction contained 2 bases not matched to a gene. The germline CDR1 and CDR2 sequences are MNHNS and SASEGT. The CDR3 spells CASSEARQGGYTF. In DNA, the CDR3 is TGTGCCAGCAGTGAAGCTAGACAGGGTGGCTACACCTTC.

The V call is TRBV5-6, the J call TRBJ1-2; the match to TRBD1 covers 7 bases. J gave up 0 bases and V 4 bases, and 9 bases lay outside the gene matches. Germline lookup yields CDR1 SGHDT and CDR2 YYEEEE. The CDR3 spans 16 residues. CDR3 bases: TGTGCCAGCAGCCCCGGGACAGATAGAGCTAACTATGGCTACACCTTC. It specifies CASSPGTDRANYGYTF. The full variable domain, its missing parts supplied by reference TRBV5-6 and TRBJ1-2, is DAGVTQSPTHLIKTRGQQVTLRCSPKSGHDTVSWYQQALGQGPQFIFQYYEEEERQRGNFPDRFSGHQFPNYSSELNVNALLLGDSALYLCASSPGTDRANYGYTFGSGTRLTVV.

The chain is built from TRBV4-1 and TRBJ1-6, with D unresolved. Germline V CDR1 and CDR2: MGHRA, YSYEKL. The CDR3 loop spans 17 amino acids. Trimming stripped 0 bases from V and 5 bases from J, with 14 bases between. The CDR3 DNA reads as TGCGCCAGCAGCCAAGATAGGTGGCTGACAAATAATTCACCCCTCCACTTT. As protein: CASSQDRWLTNNSPLHF.

DNA of the CDR3: TGCGCCAGCAGCTTGGGTGGGACAGCTATGCTTTACGAGCAGTACTTC. This codes for CASSLGGTAMLYEQYF. V gene TRBV5-1 combines with J gene TRBJ2-7; TRBD1 agrees at 7 bases. V trimming: 0 bases; J trimming: 4 bases; junction bases outside the gene matches: 10. This CDR3 region has 16 residues. Germline-derived CDR1 and CDR2 are SGHRS and YFSETQ.

The genes are TRBV9 and TRBJ1-5, with 9 bases fitting TRBD1. The CDR3 consists of 14 residues. Per germline, CDR1 SGDLS and CDR2 YYNGEE. With V trimmed by 3 bases and J by 8 bases, 6 bases remained unmatched. CDR3 sequence (DNA): TGTGCCAGCAGCGGACTGACAGGGGGGGAGCCCCAGCATTTT. This gives the protein CASSGLTGGEPQHF.

This sequence joins TRBV28 and TRBJ2-1, with 11 positions matching TRBD1. Germline loops: CDR1 MDHEN, CDR2 SYDVKM. This CDR3 region has 15 residues. V gave up 3 bases and J gave up 4 bases; unmatched junction bases: 2. The CDR3 region is CASSLGTGGYNEQFF. Written as DNA, the CDR3 is TGTGCCAGCAGTTTGGGGACAGGGGGTTACAATGAGCAGTTCTTC.

The CDR3 sequence is CASSSTGGSGNTIYF. As DNA, the CDR3 is TGCGCCAGCAGCTCTACAGGGGGCTCTGGAAACACCATATATTTT. This chain joins TRBV5-1 and TRBJ1-3; TRBD1 agrees at 8 bases. CDR1 is SGHRS and CDR2 is YFSETQ in the germline V gene. This CDR3 has 15 residues. J was trimmed by 0 bases and V by 3 bases; bases with no gene match: 2.

The rearrangement joins TRBV6-5 to TRBJ1-6, with D possibly being TRBD1 (5 bases). The CDR3 spans 15 residues. The germline gives CDR1 MNHEY, CDR2 SVGAGI. The V end lost 4 bases, the J end lost 5 bases, and 12 bases lay between the germline ends. For the CDR3, the DNA is TGTGCCAGCAGTTTGACCTTAGGGGATAATTCACCCCTCCACTTT. Its translation is CASSLTLGDNSPLHF.

The rearrangement links TRBV5-1 to TRBJ1-6; TRBD1 agrees at 10 bases. The CDR3 runs to 14 residues. CDR1 and CDR2 (germline): SGHRS, YFSETQ. J was trimmed by 13 bases and V by 4 bases; bases with no gene match: 8. The CDR3 reads CASSLSGTGAPLHF. The CDR3 DNA sequence: TGCGCCAGCAGCCTATCGGGGACAGGGGCCCCCCTCCACTTT.

The chain links TRBV7-3 to TRBJ2-6, with D perhaps matching TRBD2 (6 bases). CDR3 length: 16 amino acids. Germline V gene lookup returns CDR1 SGHTA and CDR2 FQGTGA. V was cut by 1 base and J by 2 bases, with 9 bases left in between. DNA for the CDR3: TGTGCCAGCAGCTTAAGGGGAGGTACTGGGGCCAACGTCCTGACTTTC. Protein sequence: CASSLRGGTGANVLTF.

The chain has TRBV27 and TRBJ2-7, with 7 bases fitting TRBD1. The CDR3 is 16 amino acids. J lost 4 bases, V lost 0 bases, and 9 bases had no gene match. The germline gives CDR1 MNHEY, CDR2 SMNVEV (reference sequence). This CDR3 is CASSLSIGDSSYEQYF. The CDR3 coding sequence is TGTGCCAGCAGTTTATCGATAGGGGACAGTTCTTACGAGCAGTACTTC.